The present entry profiles one T cell receptor (beta chain) with its context. The antigen is unknown. This entry belongs to a study of cytomegalovirus exposure and HLA in healthy donors. Assay: immunoSEQ multiplex PCR; the TCRdb copy retains only in-frame clones and omits some. The table has about 240,000 clones, approximately 84% seen once. The germline V gene has CDR1 KGHSH and CDR2 LQKENI. CDR3 length equals 14 residues. The V and J ends lost 0 bases and 4 bases respectively, with 10 bases between them. Study-wide results and caveats: Under in vitro conditions, three CMV-associated chains were confirmed as specific for CMV antigens. The study recorded around 160 TCR beta chains that were cytomegalovirus-associated.

The TCR was taken from a woman aged 25-40 years in good health and CMV-seropositive. The chain links TRBV18 to TRBJ2-7, with D uncertain. Sequenced material: PBMCs. CDR3 in DNA: TGTGCCAGCTCACCACCAGGTCTAGATTACGAGCAGTACTTC. Its translation: CASSPPGLDYEQYF.